This TCR beta chain originates from a study of blood T cell repertoires in COVID-19. The wider study: Researchers got acute and convalescent COVID-19 samples from the United States, Italy and Spain. Nucleic acid was either cDNA or gDNA, and it came from T cells, B-cell-depleted T cells, or PBMCs.

Original processing methods: Amplification of reference gene primers provided the estimated nucleated cell counts. Repertoires were generated with immunoSEQ multiplex PCR, while TCRdb's copy carries only in-frame clones and drops some. V, J and clone size reflect that table, while D and trimming were determined from the DNA. The sample has 210,000 or so clones, 86% seen once. The V end lost 2 bases, the J end lost 4 bases, and 11 bases lay between the germline ends. The germline CDR1 and CDR2 sequences are MNHEY and SMNVEV (reference sequence). This CDR3 region has 14 residues. Sequenced: peripheral blood. This receptor was identified in a woman between 45 and 60 years old with acute or convalescent COVID-19. The V and J genes are TRBV27 and TRBJ1-1; D is perhaps TRBD1 (5 bases). CDR3 protein: CASSLAGLFTEAFF. The CDR3, as DNA: TGTGCCAGCAGTTTAGCAGGGCTGTTCACTGAAGCTTTCTTT.